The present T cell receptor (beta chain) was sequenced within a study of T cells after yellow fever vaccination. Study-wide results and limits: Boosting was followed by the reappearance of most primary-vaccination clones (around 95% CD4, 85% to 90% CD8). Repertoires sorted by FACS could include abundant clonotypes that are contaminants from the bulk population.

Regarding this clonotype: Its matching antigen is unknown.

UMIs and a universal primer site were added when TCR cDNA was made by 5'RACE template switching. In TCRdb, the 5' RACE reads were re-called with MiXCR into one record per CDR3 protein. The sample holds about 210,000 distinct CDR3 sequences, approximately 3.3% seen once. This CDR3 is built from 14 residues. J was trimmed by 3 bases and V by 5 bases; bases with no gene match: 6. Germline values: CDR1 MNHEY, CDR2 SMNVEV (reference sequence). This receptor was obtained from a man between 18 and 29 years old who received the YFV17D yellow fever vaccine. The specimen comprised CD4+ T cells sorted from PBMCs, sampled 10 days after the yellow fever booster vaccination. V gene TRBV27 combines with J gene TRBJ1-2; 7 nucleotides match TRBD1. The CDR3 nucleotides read TGTGCCAGCAGTCCTCAGACAGGGTACTATGGCTACACCTTC. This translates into CASSPQTGYYGYTF.